This T cell receptor (beta chain) was captured by sequencing in a study of blood T cell repertoires in COVID-19. Here immunoSEQ multiplex PCR was the method, and the copy in TCRdb shows in-frame clones only, minus some. There are tens of thousands of clones in the sample; approximately 85% occur only once, and roughly 43% lies in the top ten. The V gene lost 1 base and the J gene lost 5 bases, with 18 bases spanning the gap. The CDR3 sequence is 16 residues long. The germline gives CDR1 SEHNR, CDR2 FQNEAQ (reference sequence). The sequenced sample consisted of peripheral blood. This chain links TRBV7-9 with TRBJ2-7; D is perhaps TRBD1 (6 bases). The clonotype originates from a woman aged 60 to 75 with COVID-19, enrolled during active disease. CDR3 in amino acids: CASSLGGPIERDEQYF. CDR3 bases: TGTGCCAGCAGCTTAGGGGGGCCAATAGAAAGGGACGAGCAGTACTTC.